What follows are 14 T cell receptor beta chains derived from one specimen sequenced in a study of blood T cell repertoires in COVID-19. Data came from immunoSEQ multiplex PCR; TCRdb stores just in-frame clones and leaves some out. The sample contains around 97,000 clones, roughly nine tenths of which appear only once. Sequenced sample: peripheral blood. All receptors derive from an elderly woman in a cohort sampled during active COVID-19.

This clone was counted once. J is TRBJ1-5 and V is TRBV4-1; 7 positions agree with TRBD1. The CDR3 is 14 amino acids. V was clipped by 8 bases and J by 8 bases; unmatched bases: 12. The germline gives CDR1 MGHRA, CDR2 YSYEKL. The CDR3 coding sequence is TGCGCCAGCGGGGACAGCGAACTTAGGAAGCCCCAGCATTTT. This gives the protein CASGDSELRKPQHF.

CDR3 coding DNA: TGTGCCAGCAGGGACAGGGGAACCTACGAGCAGTACTTC. This codes for CASRDRGTYEQYF. The chain couples TRBV6-5 to TRBJ2-7; 9 nucleotides line up with TRBD1. The ends lost 6 bases at V and 2 bases at J; junction bases unmatched: 2. This CDR3 region has 13 residues. Germline CDR1 and CDR2: MNHEY and SVGAGI.

The chain has TRBV5-1 and TRBJ2-7, with TRBD2 matching 7 bases. Germline V gene data show CDR1 as SGHRS and CDR2 as YFSETQ. The V and J ends lost 4 bases and 1 base, in that order; junction bases with no gene match: 2. There are 13 residues in the CDR3. The CDR3 is CASSPGGSYEQYF. In DNA form, the CDR3 reads TGCGCCAGCAGCCCCGGGGGGTCCTACGAGCAGTACTTC. The variable domain in full, with the rest retrieved from reference TRBV5-1 and TRBJ2-7, is KAGVTQTPRYLIKTRGQQVTLSCSPISGHRSVSWYQQTPGQGLQFLFEYFSETQRNKGNFPGRFSGRQFSNSRSEMNVSTLELGDSALYLCASSPGGSYEQYFGPGTRLTVT.

V is TRBV19 and J is TRBJ2-1, with 11 bases matching TRBD2. V lost 5 bases and J lost 2; bases outside the gene matches: 8. The CDR3 consists of 17 residues. Germline values: CDR1 LNHDA, CDR2 SQIVND (reference sequence). The CDR3 coding sequence is TGTGCCAGTAGTCCCCTAGGACTAGCGGGTGCCTACAATGAGCAGTTCTTC. Amino acids: CASSPLGLAGAYNEQFF.

To note about this clone: The sample carries other DNA sequences with the same CDR3. The V call is TRBV5-1, the J call TRBJ2-3, with D unclear. The length of the CDR3 is 12 residues. Between the trimmed V and J ends, which lost 2 bases and 6 bases, there was a span of 7 bases. In germline, CDR1 is SGHRS, CDR2 YFSETQ. The CDR3 sequence is CASSLAADTQYF. CDR3 nucleotide sequence: TGCGCCAGCAGCTTAGCCGCCGATACGCAGTATTTT.

This chain uses TRBV29-1 with TRBJ2-1; tentatively, D is TRBD2 (7 bases). CDR3 length: 14 amino acids. The V gene's germline CDR1 is SQVTM and CDR2 ANQGSEA. Trimming pared 3 bases from V and 5 bases from J, leaving 14 bases between. CDR3 DNA: TGCAGCGTTGATAGGGGGAGGGTTGACAATGAGCAGTTCTTC. Translated, it gives CSVDRGRVDNEQFF.

This clone was detected only once. The gene calls are TRBV7-2 and TRBJ2-1, with 9 positions matching TRBD1. Germline CDR1 reads SGHTA; CDR2 reads FQGNSA. This CDR3 is 16 amino acids long. Unmatched junction bases numbered 7, after V lost 5 bases and J lost 2 bases. The DNA for the CDR3 is TGTGCCAGCAGCCTCCGACAGGGGGACGCCTACAATGAGCAGTTCTTC. Translated: CASSLRQGDAYNEQFF.

The rearrangement joins TRBV15 to TRBJ1-1; D gene unclear. Germline V gene lookup returns CDR1 LNHNV and CDR2 YYDKDF (reference sequence). This CDR3 is 13 amino acids long. V was pared by 1 base and J by 3 bases, with 6 bases between. CDR3: CATSRGGDTEAFF. The CDR3 nucleotides read TGTGCCACCAGCAGAGGCGGGGACACTGAAGCTTTCTTT.

DNA for the CDR3: TGTGCCAGCAGCCCCGGGGACAGGGGGTTTCAGCCCCAGCATTTT. Translated: CASSPGDRGFQPQHF. The chain joins TRBV7-8 to TRBJ1-5, with TRBD1 identical over 11 bases. V lost 5 bases and J lost 6; bases outside the gene matches: 6. The CDR3 covers 15 residues. CDR1 SGHVS and CDR2 FQNEAQ come from the germline V gene.

The chain has TRBV10-3 and TRBJ2-3; D is unresolved. V was shortened by 0 bases and J by 5 bases, with 6 bases between the two germline ends. Germline V gives CDR1 ENHRY, CDR2 SYGVKD. The CDR3 covers 13 residues. CDR3 DNA sequence: TGTGCCATCAGTGAGTCGAGCGAAGATACGCAGTATTTT. It yields the protein CAISESSEDTQYF.

The V gene is TRBV19, the J gene TRBJ1-5; 7 positions match TRBD1. The CDR3 sequence is 16 residues long. The V and J ends lost 8 bases and 0 bases, in that order; junction bases with no gene match: 10. Germline-derived CDR1 and CDR2 are LNHDA and SQIVND (reference sequence). The CDR3 nucleotides read TGTGCCAGTCGGACGACAGGGTCCTTTAGCAATCAGCCCCAGCATTTT. This translates into CASRTTGSFSNQPQHF.

The chain links TRBV29-1 to TRBJ2-7; 8 bases line up with TRBD1. Trimming took 4 bases from V and 6 from J; bases not matched to a gene: 8. Germline V gives CDR1 SQVTM, CDR2 ANQGSEA. This CDR3 is 13 amino acids long. This chain's CDR3 is CSVVWTGPREQYF. In nucleotides, the CDR3 is TGCAGCGTTGTATGGACAGGGCCCCGCGAGCAGTACTTC.

The rearrangement links TRBV3-1 (or the pseudogene TRBV3-2) to TRBJ2-7; 9 bases are a match to TRBD2. Per the germline V gene, CDR1 is LGHDT and CDR2 is YNNKEL (reference sequence). Trimming at V came to 1 base and at J to 7 bases, leaving 14 bases not matched to a gene. The length of the CDR3 is 17 residues. The CDR3 loop is CASSQALLGGRGNEQYF. The CDR3 coding sequence is TGTGCCAGCAGCCAAGCTCTTTTGGGCGGGAGGGGGAATGAGCAGTACTTC.

The chain uses TRBV5-1 and TRBJ2-5; 7 bases match TRBD2. V shed 0 bases and J 2 bases; nucleotides not matched to a gene: 7. This CDR3 has 16 amino acids. CDR1 and CDR2 from the germline V gene are SGHRS and YFSETQ. The CDR3 loop is CASSLVAGAGQETQYF. The CDR3 bases are TGCGCCAGCAGCTTGGTAGCGGGCGCGGGTCAAGAGACCCAGTACTTC.